This entry lists 10 T cell receptor beta chains sequenced from one sample in a study of shared clonotypes between healthy human individuals. CD8 cells regarded as naive lacked CD45RO, were positively chosen for CCR7, and omitted terminally differentiated effector memory CD45RA+ cells. Assay: immunoSEQ multiplex PCR; the TCRdb copy retains only in-frame clones and omits some. The sample records 560,000 or so clones, around 96% being singletons. Sequenced input: naive CD8+ T cells sorted from blood. These receptor sequences come from a woman in her twenties or thirties in good health.

V and J are TRBV20-1 and TRBJ1-5; possible D gene TRBD1, 5 bases. Looked up from germline, CDR1 is DFQATT and CDR2 is SNEGSKA (reference sequence). The CDR3 has 10 amino acids. This CDR3 reads CSQGRQPQHF. Here the CDR3 DNA reads TGCAGCCAGGGAAGGCAGCCCCAGCATTTT.

V and J are TRBV28 and TRBJ1-2, with D possibly being TRBD1 (6 bases). V shed 6 bases and J shed 0 bases, with 14 bases lying between them. This CDR3 is built from 15 residues. Germline assignment: CDR1 MDHEN and CDR2 SYDVKM. CDR3 DNA: TGTGCCAGCAGACCTCTTTACAGGGCTAACTATGGCTACACCTTC. This codes for CASRPLYRANYGYTF.

The V gene is TRBV6-5, the J gene TRBJ2-4; TRBD2 aligns across 9 bases. The germline V gene has CDR1 MNHEY and CDR2 SVGAGI. V shed 6 bases and J 4 bases; nucleotides not matched to a gene: 4. The CDR3 spans 14 residues. DNA of the CDR3: TGTGCCAGCAGGCTAGCGGGATCTAAAAACATTCAGTACTTC. This gives the protein CASRLAGSKNIQYF.

The chain has TRBV28 and TRBJ2-7; TRBD2 agrees at 13 bases. Germline V gene sequence: CDR1 MDHEN, CDR2 SYDVKM. This CDR3 is built from 14 residues. The V segment lost 8 bases and the J segment 6 bases; nucleotides outside the gene matches: 7. CDR3 residues: CASVRLAGGAEQYF. CDR3 nucleotides: TGTGCCAGCGTTCGACTAGCGGGAGGAGCCGAGCAGTACTTC.

The CDR3 DNA reads TGTGCCAGTAGTAGGGAGAGCTATAGCAATCAGCCCCAGCATTTT. Translating it yields CASSRESYSNQPQHF. This chain links TRBV19 with TRBJ1-5, with D hard to call. The length of the CDR3 is 15 residues. Trimming cost V 4 bases and J 0 bases, with 10 bases left between them. CDR1 and CDR2 (germline): LNHDA, SQIVND (reference sequence).

For the CDR3, the DNA is TGTGCCAGCAGGGCTAGCGGGAGGAACAATGAGCAGTTCTTC. It codes for CASRASGRNNEQFF. The chain has TRBV2 and TRBJ2-1; 11 nucleotides line up with TRBD2. Germline CDR1 SNHLY, CDR2 FYNNEI. This CDR3 is built from 14 residues. V shed 6 bases, J shed 5 bases, and the junction held 3 bases outside the gene matches.

This clone was recorded once. The V gene is TRBV5-6, the J gene TRBJ2-7; TRBD1 agrees at 10 bases. J lost 5 bases, V lost 4 bases, and 3 bases had no gene match. Germline V CDR1 and CDR2: SGHDT, YYEEEE. The CDR3 loop spans 13 amino acids. This chain's CDR3 is CASSPTGGDEQYF. In nucleotides, the CDR3 is TGTGCCAGCAGCCCGACAGGGGGCGACGAGCAGTACTTC.

This chain connects TRBV6-1 to TRBJ1-1; 7 bases are a match to TRBD1. From germline, CDR1 is MNHNS and CDR2 SASEGT. V was pared by 5 bases and J by 6 bases, with 6 bases of the junction left unmatched. This CDR3 spans 13 amino acids. CDR3 protein: CASSKGGISEAFF. CDR3 nucleotide sequence: TGTGCCAGCAGTAAAGGGGGCATCTCTGAAGCTTTCTTT.

CDR3 sequence (DNA): TGTGCCAGCAGCTTAGGTGCAGGGGGCCCGGACGGAGCTTTCTTT. Its protein product is CASSLGAGGPDGAFF. V and J are TRBV11-2 and TRBJ1-1; 8 nucleotides agree with TRBD1. With V trimmed by 1 base and J by 10 bases, 11 bases remained unmatched. CDR3 length: 15 amino acids. Germline V lookup: CDR1 SGHAT, CDR2 FQNNGV.

The chain couples TRBV6-5 to TRBJ1-5; no firm D call. V lost 6 bases to trimming and J lost 6 bases, with 15 bases between them. Germline V gene data show CDR1 as MNHEY and CDR2 as SVGAGI. The CDR3 is 14 amino acids. CDR3 protein: CASSYTLSAQPQHF. CDR3 DNA sequence: TGTGCCAGCAGCTACACACTTTCGGCTCAGCCCCAGCATTTT.